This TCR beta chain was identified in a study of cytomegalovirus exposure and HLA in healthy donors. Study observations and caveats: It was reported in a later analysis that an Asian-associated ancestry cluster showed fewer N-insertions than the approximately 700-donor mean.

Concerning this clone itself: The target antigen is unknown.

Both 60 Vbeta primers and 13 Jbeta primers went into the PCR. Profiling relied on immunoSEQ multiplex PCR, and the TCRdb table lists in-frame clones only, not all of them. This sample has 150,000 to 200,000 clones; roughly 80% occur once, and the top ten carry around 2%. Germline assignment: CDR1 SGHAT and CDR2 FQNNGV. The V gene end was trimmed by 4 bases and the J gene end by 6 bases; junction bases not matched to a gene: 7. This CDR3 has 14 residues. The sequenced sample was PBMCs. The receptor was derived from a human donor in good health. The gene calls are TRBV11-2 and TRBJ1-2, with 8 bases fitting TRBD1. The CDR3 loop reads CASSSRTGSDGYTF. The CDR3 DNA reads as TGTGCCAGCAGCTCCCGGACAGGGTCAGATGGCTACACCTTC.